The 27 T cell receptor beta chains below all came from one sample that was sequenced in a study of spatial heterogeneity in lung cancer. TCRdb recomputed calls from the 5' RACE reads with MiXCR, one row per CDR3 protein. The sample lists about 11,000 distinct CDR3 sequences, roughly 5% occurring once. Their target antigens are unknown. Time point of the sample: sample taken at primary tumor resection. The study's findings and limits: The study found that expanded intratumoral alpha and beta TCR counts tracked tumor mutation counts.

The sequencing here drew on lung tumor tissue, taken at surgery. The receptor source for this set is a male donor with early-stage non-small cell lung cancer.

In its sample, this clonotype ranks as medium-sized. A library made for alpha chains picked up this beta chain off target, so its size means little. This chain joins TRBV12-3 or TRBV12-4 and TRBJ2-3; 7 positions agree with TRBD2. Unmatched junction bases numbered 8, after V lost 5 bases and J lost 0 bases. CDR3 length equals 16 residues. The CDR3 DNA reads as TGTGCCAGCAGTCAACCGCTAGCGGATAGCACAGATACGCAGTATTTT. Translation gives CASSQPLADSTDTQYF.

This clonotype was counted at least ten times. For a library built for alpha chains, this beta chain is a stray read; little rests on its size. The chain links TRBV24-1 to TRBJ2-1, with 7 bases matching TRBD1. The CDR3 is 13 residues long. Trimming at V came to 7 bases and at J to 7 bases, leaving 6 bases not matched to a gene. Germline CDR1 reads KGHDR; CDR2 reads SFDVKD. DNA for the CDR3: TGTGCCACCAGAAAGACAGGGACAAATGAGCAGTTCTTC. Protein product: CATRKTGTNEQFF.

Comment on this clonotype: In a library made to pick up alpha chains, this beta chain is a stray read with a size that means little. This rearrangement joins TRBV29-1 to TRBJ2-1; TRBD1 aligns across 8 bases. Germline CDR1 and CDR2: SQVTM and ANQGSEA. V trimming: 3 bases; J trimming: 9 bases; junction bases outside the gene matches: 13. The CDR3 extends over 15 amino acids. The CDR3 region is CSVETGRGPGGEQFF. The CDR3 DNA sequence: TGCAGCGTTGAGACCGGCAGGGGGCCTGGGGGTGAGCAGTTCTTC.

In its sample, this clonotype was seen many times. A library prepared for alpha chains yielded this beta chain as an off-target read; its size is of little meaning. The chain has TRBV7-2 and TRBJ1-5, with no clear D. This CDR3 comprises 13 residues. The V end lost 1 base, the J end lost 6 bases, and 7 bases lay between the germline ends. CDR1 and CDR2 (germline): SGHTA, FQGNSA. For the CDR3, the DNA is TGTGCCAGCAGCTTAGAGTTGTCTCAGCCCCAGCATTTT. This encodes CASSLELSQPQHF.

In its sample, this clonotype ranks as medium-sized. This beta chain lies outside the target of a library built for alpha chains; its clone size means little. This chain joins TRBV12-3 or TRBV12-4 and TRBJ1-1, with 9 bases fitting TRBD1. The CDR3 runs to 14 residues. Germline trimming cut 5 bases from V and 4 bases from J; bases unmatched to any gene: 5. The chain's CDR3 is CASSPVTGGTEAFF. The CDR3 DNA sequence: TGTGCCAGCAGTCCTGTGACAGGGGGCACTGAAGCTTTCTTT.

The table lists this clonotype with many counts. This beta chain is a stray sequence in a library constructed for alpha chains; its clone size is not meaningful. V gene TRBV6-6 combines with J gene TRBJ2-3; tentatively, D is TRBD2 (6 bases). The CDR3 consists of 15 residues. The V end lost 8 bases, the J end lost 0 bases, and 15 bases lay between the germline ends. Germline CDR1 reads MNHNY; CDR2 reads SVGAGI (reference sequence). In DNA form, the CDR3 reads TGTGCCAGCCAACTACCGGGGGTCAGCACAGATACGCAGTATTTT. Translation: CASQLPGVSTDTQYF.

This clonotype was recorded many times. A library made for alpha chains picked up this beta chain off target, so its size means little. This sequence joins TRBV18 and TRBJ1-1; no firm D call. V was cut by 2 bases and J by 1 base, with 8 bases left in between. This CDR3 comprises 14 residues. CDR1 is KGHSH and CDR2 is LQKENI in the germline V gene. The CDR3 region is CASSPAARNTEAFF. In DNA, the CDR3 is TGTGCCAGCTCACCAGCAGCCAGGAACACTGAAGCTTTCTTT.

This clonotype was found many times. Being off target in a library aimed at alpha chains, this beta chain has a size of little meaning. This chain joins TRBV5-1 and TRBJ2-7; 8 bases align to TRBD1. This CDR3 is 16 amino acids long. The V gene's germline CDR1 is SGHRS and CDR2 YFSETQ. J gave up 4 bases and V 4 bases, and 13 bases lay outside the gene matches. CDR3 sequence: CASSPKLQGATYEQYF. The CDR3 region has the DNA TGCGCCAGCAGCCCTAAGCTTCAGGGGGCTACTTACGAGCAGTACTTC.

Concerning this clonotype: This beta chain is off target for a library built for alpha chains, so its abundance means little. This rearrangement joins TRBV7-2 to TRBJ1-4; TRBD1 matches at 8 bases. CDR1 and CDR2 from the germline V gene are SGHTA and FQGNSA. The V gene end was trimmed by 2 bases and the J gene end by 7 bases; junction bases not matched to a gene: 6. This CDR3 is 15 amino acids long. The CDR3 sequence: CASSLFRDRTEKLFF. The CDR3, as DNA: TGTGCCAGCAGCTTATTCCGGGACAGGACTGAAAAACTGTTTTTT.

Ten or more counts support this clonotype. This beta chain is a stray sequence in a library constructed for alpha chains; its clone size is not meaningful. The chain recombines TRBV10-3 with TRBJ2-7, with 9 bases that match TRBD1. The germline V gene has CDR1 ENHRY and CDR2 SYGVKD. Trimming removed 7 bases from V and 5 bases from J; junction bases left unmatched: 9. The CDR3 length is 14 residues. This CDR3 reads CAINPGQGTNEQYF. CDR3 in DNA: TGTGCCATCAACCCGGGACAGGGAACCAACGAGCAGTACTTC.

This clonotype has a count of ten or more. With the library built for alpha chains, this beta chain is off target and its frequency is not meaningful. The chain uses TRBV20-1 and TRBJ1-5, with 9 bases matching TRBD1. The CDR3 length is 13 residues. V lost 2 bases to trimming and J lost 5 bases; unmatched junction nucleotides: 1. The germline gives CDR1 DFQATT, CDR2 SNEGSKA (reference sequence). DNA for the CDR3: TGCAGTGCTAGAAGGGACAGGGATCAGCCCCAGCATTTT. This encodes CSARRDRDQPQHF.

This clonotype has just one count. Being off target in a library aimed at alpha chains, this beta chain has a size of little meaning. The chain is built from TRBV5-1 and TRBJ2-3; possible D gene TRBD2, 6 bases. The ends were cut back, 8 bases at V and 1 base at J, with 17 bases in the middle. In germline, CDR1 is SGHRS, CDR2 YFSETQ. This CDR3 is 15 amino acids long. CDR3 coding DNA: TGCGCCAGTAGCGGAGGGACCTTGGGCACAGATACGCAGTATTTT. This codes for CASSGGTLGTDTQYF.

This clonotype is labeled as medium-sized. Because this beta chain is a stray read in a library intended to capture alpha chains, its abundance should not be given much weight. V is TRBV12-3 or TRBV12-4 and J is TRBJ1-1; possible D gene TRBD1, 6 bases. This CDR3 comprises 14 residues. V was trimmed by 2 bases and J by 6 bases, leaving 13 bases between them. The CDR3 spells CASSLSGVGAEAFF. The DNA for the CDR3 is TGTGCCAGCAGTTTATCAGGGGTAGGGGCTGAAGCTTTCTTT.

This clonotype was counted ten times or more. In a library made to pick up alpha chains, this beta chain is a stray read with a size that means little. The V gene is TRBV6-5, the J gene TRBJ2-2; 9 nucleotides line up with TRBD1. The V gene's germline CDR1 is MNHEY and CDR2 SVGAGI. V shed 10 bases, J shed 7 bases, and the junction held 10 bases outside the gene matches. The CDR3 extends over 14 amino acids. This CDR3 is CATHRGRLDGELFF. The CDR3 DNA sequence: TGTGCCACTCACAGGGGGCGCCTTGACGGGGAGCTGTTTTTT.

On this clonotype itself: This beta chain is a stray read from a library made for alpha chains; its abundance is not meaningful. V usage is TRBV6-6 and J usage is TRBJ2-6; 8 nucleotides line up with TRBD1. With V trimmed by 6 bases and J by 0 bases, 10 bases remained unmatched. The CDR3 totals 18 residues. The V gene's germline CDR1 is MNHNY and CDR2 SVGAGI (reference sequence). DNA of the CDR3: TGTGCCAGCAGGGACACGGGACAGGCCTTCTCTGGGGCCAACGTCCTGACTTTC. Its translation is CASRDTGQAFSGANVLTF.

This clonotype is categorized as medium-sized. This beta chain came through as a stray read in a library set up for alpha chains, and its size says little. This chain connects TRBV3-1 to TRBJ2-7, with D unclear. Between the trimmed V and J ends, which lost 0 bases and 2 bases, there was a span of 8 bases. This CDR3 has 14 amino acids. Germline CDR1 LGHDT, CDR2 YNNKEL (reference sequence). The CDR3 DNA reads as TGTGCCAGCAGCCAAGACAGCAAAACCTACGAGCAGTACTTC. Its translation is CASSQDSKTYEQYF.

This clonotype was seen repeatedly, ten times or more. This beta chain is an unintended read in a library built for alpha chains; its size means little. This chain links TRBV4-3 with TRBJ1-4; D not resolved. Per germline, CDR1 LGHNA and CDR2 YSLEER. The ends were cut back, 0 bases at V and 7 bases at J, with 6 bases in the middle. The CDR3 consists of 13 residues. The CDR3 protein is CASSQDRAEKLFF. CDR3 DNA: TGCGCCAGCAGCCAAGATAGGGCTGAAAAACTGTTTTTT.

This clonotype was counted ten times or more. The library was prepared for alpha chains; this beta chain is a stray read, so its frequency means little. The chain carries TRBV5-4 and TRBJ1-2; D is possibly TRBD1 (5 bases). Germline V gives CDR1 SGHNT, CDR2 YYREEE (reference sequence). CDR3 length equals 14 residues. Trimming took off 0 bases at V and 7 bases at J, with 13 bases between the two ends. In DNA form, the CDR3 reads TGTGCCAGCAGCTTGGCTGCAGGGCGCATTGGCTACACCTTC. Its protein product is CASSLAAGRIGYTF.

This clonotype has more than one count but fewer than ten. With the library built for alpha chains, this beta chain is off target and its frequency is not meaningful. The chain recombines TRBV2 with TRBJ1-1; TRBD1 aligns across 11 bases. Germline CDR1 and CDR2: SNHLY and FYNNEI. V shed 1 base, J shed 8 bases, and the junction held 3 bases outside the gene matches. The CDR3 extends over 14 amino acids. For the CDR3, the DNA is TGTGCCAGCAGTGAAGGGGGACAGGGGGGAGAAGCTTTCTTT. The encoded protein is CASSEGGQGGEAFF. The full variable domain, with the rest looked up from reference TRBV2 and TRBJ1-1, is EPEVTQTPSHQVTQMGQEVILRCVPISNHLYFYWYRQILGQKVEFLVSFYNNEISEKSEIFDDQFSVERPDGSNFTLKIRSTKLEDSAMYFCASSEGGQGGEAFFGQGTRLTVV.

This clonotype was found many times. This beta chain lies outside the target of a library built for alpha chains; its clone size means little. V and J are TRBV10-3 and TRBJ1-5; no clear D. This CDR3 has 12 amino acids. Deletions cut 6 bases from V and 6 bases from J, with 9 bases between. Germline assignment: CDR1 ENHRY and CDR2 SYGVKD. CDR3 bases: TGTGCCATCAGGGACGAAGGTCAGCCCCAGCATTTT. The encoded protein is CAIRDEGQPQHF.

This clonotype was detected ten times or more. This beta chain turned up in a library designed for alpha chains; as an off-target read, its abundance says little. V usage is TRBV12-3 or TRBV12-4 and J usage is TRBJ2-5; D is undetermined. CDR3 size: 12 residues. The germline V and J ends were trimmed by 5 bases and 4 bases, with 8 bases remaining between them. The CDR3 loop reads CASSPNGETQYF. The CDR3 nucleotides read TGTGCCAGCAGTCCTAATGGAGAGACCCAGTACTTC.

This clonotype has only a few counts. Being off target in a library aimed at alpha chains, this beta chain has a size of little meaning. The chain recombines TRBV5-4 with TRBJ1-2; 11 nucleotides line up with TRBD1. Losses at the gene ends were 0 bases for V and 4 bases for J; bases not matched to a gene: 2. CDR1 SGHNT and CDR2 YYREEE come from the germline V gene (reference sequence). CDR3 length equals 15 residues. CDR3 loop: CASSLAGTGGYGYTF. The CDR3 DNA reads as TGTGCCAGCAGCTTGGCCGGGACAGGGGGCTATGGCTACACCTTC.

This clonotype was observed many times. This beta chain is a stray sequence in a library constructed for alpha chains; its clone size is not meaningful. The chain couples TRBV12-3 or TRBV12-4 to TRBJ2-5; D not resolved. This CDR3 comprises 14 residues. Trimming removed 7 bases at V and 2 bases at J, with 14 bases between. The CDR3 sequence: CASTFTGTQETQYF. CDR3 sequence (DNA): TGTGCCAGCACTTTTACGGGCACACAAGAGACCCAGTACTTC.

In this sample, this clonotype turned up many times. This beta chain slipped into a library made for alpha chains as a stray read, so its size is not meaningful. The genes are TRBV29-1 and TRBJ2-3, with 9 nucleotides matching TRBD2. This CDR3 has 16 amino acids. V lost 0 bases, J lost 0 bases, and 4 bases stayed unmatched. CDR1 and CDR2 (germline): SQVTM, ANQGSEA. CDR3 amino acids: CSVEDLLAGSTDTQYF. CDR3 DNA: TGCAGCGTTGAAGACCTTCTAGCGGGAAGCACAGATACGCAGTATTTT.

By frequency in the sample, this clonotype is medium-sized. This beta chain lies outside the target of a library built for alpha chains; its clone size means little. The V gene is TRBV6-5, the J gene TRBJ1-3; D is undetermined. CDR1 and CDR2 from the germline V gene are MNHEY and SVGAGI. V was trimmed by 11 bases and J by 0 bases, leaving 11 bases between them. CDR3 length equals 13 residues. The CDR3 nucleotides are TGTGCCGCACGCGGGTCCTCTGGAAACACCATATATTTT. The encoded protein is CAARGSSGNTIYF.

The sample holds many counts of this clonotype. Little can be read into the size of this beta chain, an off-target read in a library designed for alpha chains. The chain couples TRBV7-2 to TRBJ2-5, with D unclear. V was pared by 1 base and J by 4 bases, with 4 bases between. The length of the CDR3 is 12 residues. CDR1 and CDR2 (germline): SGHTA, FQGNSA. The chain's CDR3 is CASSLERETQYF. DNA of the CDR3: TGTGCCAGCAGCTTAGAAAGAGAGACCCAGTACTTC.

This clonotype has a handful of counts. This beta chain is off target for a library built for alpha chains, so its abundance means little. The chain combines TRBV12-3 or TRBV12-4 with TRBJ2-7, with D perhaps TRBD2 (5 bases). Trimming removed 6 bases at V and 5 bases at J, with 14 bases between. There are 13 residues in the CDR3. The CDR3 region is CASRLDQVHEQYF. The CDR3 DNA sequence: TGTGCCAGCAGACTAGATCAGGTCCACGAGCAGTACTTC.